This TCR beta chain was identified in a study of T-cell reconstitution after alpha-beta-depleted transplantation in children. Regarding the study as a whole: Elevated TCRbeta diversity at day 60 was traced, in some patients, to surviving recipient T cells and thymic progenitors. Reports say that about two months after transplant, the alpha-beta T cells came out of several hundred graft clones that had expanded.

TCRbeta library preparation incorporated unique molecular identifiers. TCRdb independently ran MiXCR on the PCR reads; one entry per CDR3 protein. The sample shows about 580,000 distinct CDR3 sequences, under 30% of them seen only once. The CDR3 is 17 amino acids. Trimming cost V 5 bases and J 7 bases, with 26 bases left between them. A note on this clonotype: What it recognizes is unknown.

The source material was PBMCs, mostly from graft donor cells, sampled 360 days after TCRalphabeta/CD19-depleted stem cell transplant. This clonotype was obtained from a boy under three years old who had a stem cell transplant for acute myeloid leukemia, so the T cells may come from the graft donor. The chain recombines TRBV12-3 or TRBV12-4 with TRBJ1-2; D is perhaps TRBD1 (5 bases). In DNA, the CDR3 is TGTGCCAGCAGTCCTAAGGGGACCTCCCAGGACATTGGTGGCTACACCTTC. It is translated as CASSPKGTSQDIGGYTF.